This T cell receptor beta chain was sequenced for a study of cytomegalovirus exposure and HLA in healthy donors (dated by TCRdb to 2015 to 2018). Looking at the study overall: An earlier analysis of approximately 640 of the donors reported more than 250 Gb of sequence data and some 100 million unique TCR beta sequences from about 179 million T cells. Of the approximately 370 genotyped donors, roughly 80% were placed in the genetic ancestry cluster associated with self-reported Caucasian donors. An early release that covered about 600 HLA-typed donors contained around 300 gigabases of sequencing data and 70 million to 100 million unique TCR sequences. The study was designed to test whether signatures of past pathogen exposure could be identified by cataloging public T cell receptors. The study profiled the T cell repertoires of about 720 subjects by immunosequencing and related them to cytomegalovirus serostatus. Roughly five DR-DQ haplotypes were handled as single units for association and clustering, since linkage in the cohort was strong. Class I and class II HLA loci were covered by the typing at four-digit resolution. Genome-wide SNP genotypes for about 65% of the roughly 670 donors were used in a later genetic analysis, which treated that subset as a discovery cohort. All discovery cohort repertoires had been generated on a single sequencing platform. To predict cytomegalovirus infection status, the study brought together high-throughput TCR immunosequencing, statistical association of individual TCRs with disease status, and machine learning. On average, 235,054 unique TCR beta nucleotide sequences were sequenced per donor among a few hundred genotyped donors of the cohort, with around 19% of those sequences being non-productive. A separate validation cohort of some 130 different subjects was used in addition to the roughly 700-subject first cohort. Donor age, sex, ethnicity and CMV serostatus were compiled alongside the repertoire data. In a later analysis, previously published TCR beta repertoires from fewer than 750 donors were re-analyzed and high-resolution HLA genotyping was added so that TCR occurrence patterns could be studied. Rather than drawing on any new phenotypic data, the later analysis identified candidate immune exposures from TCR beta sequences and the way those sequences occurred across donors. The number of donors typed differed by locus, with roughly 620-630 for A, B, C, DRB1 and DQB1, around 500 for DQA1, 606 for DPA1, and around 460 for DPB1. An earlier analysis of roughly 600 of the donors used high-throughput TCR beta sequencing to judge whether each TCR beta V gene segment behaved as functional or pseudogenic. The study at large found these results: Several of the top co-occurrence clusters appeared to be linked to parvovirus B19, influenza, CMV and Epstein-Barr virus, according to a later analysis. The authors suggested that the approach could potentially be generalized to other disease states and immunological phenotypes. Across donors, most TCR sequences were observed very rarely, whereas some public TCRs were present in many individuals. Assigning TCR associations to individual alleles was difficult when HLA alleles, especially DR and DQ, strongly co-occurred. In a later analysis, HLA-associated TCR beta chains showed more clonal expansion and lower generation probabilities than non-associated chains that were equally common. In an earlier analysis of around 500 of the donors, most TCR beta V segments appeared in productive rearrangements about 87% or about 30% of the time, broadly matching IMGT annotations. The study gave a list of roughly 150 TCR beta chains associated with cytomegalovirus. Correlated functional status among segregating V segments might be attributable to linkage disequilibrium, but an unknown experimental factor could not be ruled out. A later genetic analysis associated a missense DCLRE1C variant with V-gene and J-gene trimming of TCR beta chains, and an independent cohort replicated the association. Because HLA typing was unavailable for some donors at each locus, only the typed subset was used in association tests. Most CMV-associated TCR beta chains appeared to be HLA-restricted in a later analysis, and the HLA associations seemed to be driven largely by CMV exposure. The earlier analysis of a few hundred of the donors excluded approximately 17 rarely observed V segments, including chromosome 9 orphons, because counts were too low. Presence/absence analyses assumed roughly uniform sequencing depth across donors, an assumption that may not hold. Three of the identified cytomegalovirus-associated TCR beta chains were confirmed in vitro to be specific for cytomegalovirus antigens. At a false discovery rate of 0.05, a later analysis linked approximately 18,000 TCR beta sequences to specific HLA alleles. According to a later analysis, TCR association rates differed among HLA loci, with DRB1 alleles showing the most associated TCRs and HLA-C alleles showing the fewest. Only TCR beta chains were sequenced in this cohort, and the absence of alpha or paired-chain data limited detectable features. According to a later genetic analysis, donors in an Asian-associated ancestry cluster had fewer N-insertions in productive TCRs than the roughly 670-donor mean. Some IMGT-functional V segments, including TRBV6-2 and TRBV6-3, could not be told apart with the 87-base-pair reads, so those segments were excluded. In both the original and validation cohorts, the classifier was reported to diagnose cytomegalovirus status with high specificity and sensitivity. CMV serostatus was the only immune exposure information available for the cohort. A further reported finding was that TCR beta sequences accurately predicted the HLA-A and HLA-B alleles for most subjects in the first cohort. A group of highly shared sequence variants was considered likely to be a technical artifact of the sequencing pipeline.

Trimming at the junction amounts to 4 bases on V and 2 bases on J, and the germline ends lie 12 bases apart. Per the germline V gene (reference sequence), SGHNT is the CDR1 and YYREEE is the CDR2. The CDR3 runs 14 amino acids, cysteine and phenylalanine included. CDR3 DNA only is kept here, 42 bases in frame from base 1. Note on this clone: Its antigen is not yet known. Within one base of it there is no much larger clone, and no base qualities were kept.

The cohort comprised some 730 healthy bone marrow donors. At the time of sampling, every cohort member was nominally healthy, though immune exposures that went unrecorded were likely present. The donor was CMV seronegative and belonged to the group of over 350 seronegative cohort members. A peripheral blood sample was collected from each donor, and TCR beta sequencing was performed on peripheral blood mononuclear cells. Genomic DNA extraction from the blood cell samples was performed with the Qiagen DNeasy Blood Extraction Kit. Receptor amplification or capture employed the immunoSEQ multiplex PCR assay. A mixture of 60 forward primers for TCR Vbeta segments and 13 reverse primers for TCR Jbeta segments was used in the multiplex PCR. Amplification of the CDR3 region of rearranged TCR beta genes was performed with a multiplex PCR assay on genomic DNA. The amplified TCR beta libraries were sequenced on the Illumina HiSeq System as 87-base-pair reads. As for the authors' bioinformatics: A later analysis counted tens of millions of unique TCR beta chains across the 550 to 800 repertoires, and 10 million to 12 million of these chains were shared by at least two donors. Raw reads were error-corrected and collapsed into unique sequences by a nearest-neighbor algorithm in which closely related sequences were merged to remove PCR and sequencing errors. CDR3 sequences were aligned to IMGT reference sequences to assign V, D and J gene segments. For a sequence to be retained, a match of at least six nucleotides to both a V gene segment and a J gene segment was required. A rearrangement was called productive if the CDR3 had no stop codons and remained in frame with V and J, and every other rearrangement was called non-productive. CDR3 was defined by IMGT convention, running from the second conserved V-encoded cysteine to the conserved J-encoded phenylalanine. The earlier analysis of around 640 of the donors excluded sequences that lacked an unambiguous match to a single V gene segment. An earlier analysis of a few hundred of the donors called V segments functional above 56.7% productive rearrangements and segregating when the between-donor standard deviation exceeded 5%. A statistical classification framework was developed to diagnose cytomegalovirus status using the catalog of TCR beta chain sequences. V and J gene assignment, in a later analysis, came from comparing TCR nucleotide sequences with IMGT/GENE-DB human TR gene sequences. The TCRdist pipeline was used in a later analysis to assign CDR3 sequences and most-parsimonious VDJ recombination scenarios. In a later analysis, each TCR beta chain was defined by its CDR3 amino acid sequence together with its V-gene family, and reads lacking a unique V-gene family were excluded. To address suspected cross-contamination and a sequencing artifact, a later analysis removed several hundred highly shared, low-generation-probability nucleotide sequences. In a later analysis, a clonal expansion index was calculated for each public chain from normalized within-repertoire ranks of inferred template counts. Generation probabilities in a later analysis came from a VDJ recombination model fitted to out-of-frame rearrangements, and those results were checked against IGoR. In a later analysis, hypergeometric tests were used to score TCR-TCR, TCR-HLA and TCR-CMV co-occurrence, with a repertoire-size bias correction applied to TCR pairs. A later analysis estimated false discovery rates by permuting HLA or CMV assignments 20 times. In a later analysis, co-occurring TCRs were grouped with DBSCAN, and TCRdist sequence similarity was added when clustering was performed within HLA-allele-positive subsets. Repertoires with fewer than 30,000 or more than 120,000 public chains were left out of co-occurrence clustering, as were about 5 repertoires with anomalous nucleotide sharing. The source is immuneACCESS, and TCRdb retained only in-frame sequences with V and J called. Part of the clones is not carried over; for the studies checked, unresolved V genes explain less than half of this, and the remainder is unexplained. V and J calls and clone size are given by that table; D and trimming were obtained from the DNA. This sample lists about 120,000 clones; 80% were detected once. Clones ranked in the top ten supply around 0.24% of the sample.

The specimen sequenced was PBMCs. This receptor was identified in a man between 50 and 59 years old in good health and CMV-seronegative. The rearranged segments are TRBV5-4 and TRBJ2-5; matching of 5 bases hints at TRBD1 as the D gene. The CDR3 region has the sequence CASSPRSGQETQYF. The nucleotide sequence reads as follows: TGTGCCAGCAGCCCCCGTTCAGGGCAAGAGACCCAGTACTTC.